This T cell receptor beta chain was sequenced in a study of PD-1 blockade in classical Hodgkin lymphoma. Study summary: Patients were given intravenous nivolumab, 3 mg/kg, every 2 weeks.

All trial patients relapsed after autologous stem cell transplantation. Complete response, partial response or progressive disease constituted the best responses recorded. The ends were cut back, 4 bases at V and 5 bases at J, with 9 bases in the middle. CDR1 and CDR2 from the germline V gene are SGHVS and FNYEAQ. There are 13 residues in the CDR3. Study outcomes and limitations: When set against healthy donors, newly diagnosed patients were reported to show lower baseline TCR diversity. Baseline diversity was lower in partial responders and progressors than complete responders.

Concerning this clone: Antigen unknown.

TCRdb's table, derived via immunoSEQ multiplex PCR, lists solely in-frame clones and lacks some. The table records some 62,000 clones, around 89% of them present only once. The sequence derives from a human donor with classical Hodgkin lymphoma. The chain uses TRBV7-6 and TRBJ1-5; weak D call: TRBD1 (5 bases). Sequencing used peripheral blood mononuclear cells (PBMCs), obtained at baseline. The CDR3 reads CASSSLGDQPQHF. The CDR3 nucleotides read TGTGCCAGCAGCTCCCTAGGGGATCAGCCCCAGCATTTT. The full variable domain, rest sourced from reference TRBV7-6 and TRBJ1-5, is GAGVSQSPRYKVTKRGQDVALRCDPISGHVSLYWYRQALGQGPEFLTYFNYEAQQDKSGLPNDRFSAERPEGSISTLTIQRTEQRDSAMYRCASSSLGDQPQHFGDGTRLSIL.